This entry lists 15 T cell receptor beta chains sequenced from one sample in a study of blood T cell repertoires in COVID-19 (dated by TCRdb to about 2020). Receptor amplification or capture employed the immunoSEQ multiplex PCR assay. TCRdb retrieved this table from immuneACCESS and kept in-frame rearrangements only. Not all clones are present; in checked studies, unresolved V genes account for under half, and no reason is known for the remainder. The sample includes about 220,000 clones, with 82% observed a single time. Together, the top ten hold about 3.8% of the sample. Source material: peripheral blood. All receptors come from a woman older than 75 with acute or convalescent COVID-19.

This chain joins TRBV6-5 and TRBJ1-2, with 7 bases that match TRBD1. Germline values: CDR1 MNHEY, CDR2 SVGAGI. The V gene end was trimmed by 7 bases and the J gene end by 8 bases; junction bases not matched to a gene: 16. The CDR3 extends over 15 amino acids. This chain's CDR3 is CASMEGQSRLRGYTF. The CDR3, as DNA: TGTGCCAGCATGGAGGGACAGTCTCGCCTTAGGGGCTACACCTTC.

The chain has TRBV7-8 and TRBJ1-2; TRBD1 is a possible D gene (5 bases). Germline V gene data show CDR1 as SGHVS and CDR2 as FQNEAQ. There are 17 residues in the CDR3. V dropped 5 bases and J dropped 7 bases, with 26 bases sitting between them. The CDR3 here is CASSRGDSWGFEGGYTF. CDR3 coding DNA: TGTGCCAGCAGCCGCGGGGACTCGTGGGGATTCGAGGGTGGCTACACCTTC.

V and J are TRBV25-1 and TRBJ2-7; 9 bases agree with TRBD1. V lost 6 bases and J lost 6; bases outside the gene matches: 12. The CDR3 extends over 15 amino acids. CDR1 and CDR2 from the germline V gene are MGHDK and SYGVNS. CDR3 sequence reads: CASRTLGTGCPEQYF. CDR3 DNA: TGTGCCAGCAGGACTTTGGGGACAGGGTGCCCCGAGCAGTACTTC.

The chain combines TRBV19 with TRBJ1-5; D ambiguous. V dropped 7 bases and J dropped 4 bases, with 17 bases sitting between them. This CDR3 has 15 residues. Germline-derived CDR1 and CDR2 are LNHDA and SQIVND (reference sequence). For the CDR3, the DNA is TGTGCCAGTAAAGATGGCAGAGGAGGGAATCAGCCCCAGCATTTT. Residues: CASKDGRGGNQPQHF.

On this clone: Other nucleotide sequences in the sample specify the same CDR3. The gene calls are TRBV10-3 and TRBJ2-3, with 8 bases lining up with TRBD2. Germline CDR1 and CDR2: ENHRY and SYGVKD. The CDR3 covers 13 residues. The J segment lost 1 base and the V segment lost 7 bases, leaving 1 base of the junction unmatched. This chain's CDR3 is CAIKAGGTDTQYF. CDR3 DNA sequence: TGTGCCATCAAAGCGGGGGGCACAGATACGCAGTATTTT.

The CDR3 DNA follows: TGTGCCAGTAGTATTAGCCCCGGTTCGGGGTTAGAATATGGCTACACCTTC. It translates to CASSISPGSGLEYGYTF. The V call is TRBV19, the J call TRBJ1-2; the D is unclear. Trimming stripped 3 bases from V and 5 bases from J, with 22 bases between. The CDR3 extends over 17 amino acids. In germline, CDR1 is LNHDA, CDR2 SQIVND (reference sequence).

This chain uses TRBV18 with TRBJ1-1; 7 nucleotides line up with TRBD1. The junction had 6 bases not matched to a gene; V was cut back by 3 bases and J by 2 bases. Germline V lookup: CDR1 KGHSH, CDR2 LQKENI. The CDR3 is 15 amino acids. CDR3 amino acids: CASSPRQGDNTEAFF. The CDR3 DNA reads TGTGCCAGCTCACCTCGACAGGGAGATAACACTGAAGCTTTCTTT.

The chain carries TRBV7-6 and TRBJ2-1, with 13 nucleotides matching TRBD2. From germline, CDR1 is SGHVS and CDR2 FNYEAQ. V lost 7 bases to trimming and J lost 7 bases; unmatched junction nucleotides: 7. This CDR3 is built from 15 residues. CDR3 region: CASNPLAGGPNEQFF. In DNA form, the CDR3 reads TGTGCCAGCAACCCACTAGCGGGGGGGCCGAATGAGCAGTTCTTC.

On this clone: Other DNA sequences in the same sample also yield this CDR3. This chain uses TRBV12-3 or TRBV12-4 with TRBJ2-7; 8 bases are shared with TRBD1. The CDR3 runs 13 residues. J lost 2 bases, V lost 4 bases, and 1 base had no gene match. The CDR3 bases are TGTGCCAGCAGTTCAGGGGGCACCTACGAGCAGTACTTC. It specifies CASSSGGTYEQYF.

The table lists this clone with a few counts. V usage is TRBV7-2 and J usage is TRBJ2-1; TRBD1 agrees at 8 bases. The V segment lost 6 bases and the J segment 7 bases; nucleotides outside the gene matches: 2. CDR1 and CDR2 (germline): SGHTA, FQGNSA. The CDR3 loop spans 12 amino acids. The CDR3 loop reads CASSRQGNEQFF. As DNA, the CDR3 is TGTGCCAGCAGTAGACAGGGGAATGAGCAGTTCTTC.

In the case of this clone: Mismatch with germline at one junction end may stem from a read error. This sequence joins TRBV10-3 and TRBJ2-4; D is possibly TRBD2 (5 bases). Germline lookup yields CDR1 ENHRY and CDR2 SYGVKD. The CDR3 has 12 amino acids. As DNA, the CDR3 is TGTGCCATCAGTGACCTGGGGAGCGATGCCCACTTC. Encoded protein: CAISDLGSDAHF.

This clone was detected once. CDR3 coding DNA: TGCGCCAGCAGCGAACAGGGAAGGGAGACCCAGTACTTC. It codes for CASSEQGRETQYF. The chain joins TRBV5-1 to TRBJ2-5; tentative D call: TRBD1 (6 bases). Germline V CDR1 and CDR2: SGHRS, YFSETQ. The CDR3 runs 13 residues. Trimming took off 4 bases at V and 5 bases at J, with 12 bases between the two ends.

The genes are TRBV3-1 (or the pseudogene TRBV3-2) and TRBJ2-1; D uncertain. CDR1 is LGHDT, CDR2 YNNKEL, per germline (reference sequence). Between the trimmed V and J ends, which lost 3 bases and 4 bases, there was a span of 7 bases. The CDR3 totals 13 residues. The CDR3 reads CASSHGLYNEQFF. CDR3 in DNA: TGTGCCAGCAGCCATGGCCTTTACAATGAGCAGTTCTTC.

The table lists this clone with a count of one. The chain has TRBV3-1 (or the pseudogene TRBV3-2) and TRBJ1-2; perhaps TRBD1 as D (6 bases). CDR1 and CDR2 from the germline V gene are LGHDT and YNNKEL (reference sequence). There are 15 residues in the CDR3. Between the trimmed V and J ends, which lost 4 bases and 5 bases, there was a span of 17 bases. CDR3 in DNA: TGTGCCAGCAGCCCCCGGACAGCGTCCGAATATGGCTACACCTTC. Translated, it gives CASSPRTASEYGYTF.

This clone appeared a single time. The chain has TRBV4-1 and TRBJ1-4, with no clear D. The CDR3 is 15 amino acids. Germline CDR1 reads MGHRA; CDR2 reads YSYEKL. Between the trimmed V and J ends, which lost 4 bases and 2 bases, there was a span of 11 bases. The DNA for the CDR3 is TGCGCCAGCAGCCCCCGGGAGGGCACTAATGAAAAACTGTTTTTT. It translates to CASSPREGTNEKLFF.